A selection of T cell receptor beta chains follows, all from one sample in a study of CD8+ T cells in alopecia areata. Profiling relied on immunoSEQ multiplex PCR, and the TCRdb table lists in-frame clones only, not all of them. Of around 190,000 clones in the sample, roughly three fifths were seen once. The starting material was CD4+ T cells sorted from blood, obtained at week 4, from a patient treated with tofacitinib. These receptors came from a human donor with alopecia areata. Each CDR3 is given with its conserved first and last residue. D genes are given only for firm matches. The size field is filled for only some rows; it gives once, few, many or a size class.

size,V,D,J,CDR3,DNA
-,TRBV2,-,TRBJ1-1,CASRTDGPYGEAFF,TGTGCCAGCAGGACCGACGGTCCATACGGTGAAGCTTTCTTT
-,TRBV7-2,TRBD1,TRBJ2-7,CASSIGQGYEQYF,TGTGCCAGCAGCATCGGACAGGGTTACGAGCAGTACTTC
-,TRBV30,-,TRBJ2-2,CAWSVSANTGELFF,TGTGCCTGGAGTGTTTCGGCGAACACCGGGGAGCTGTTTTTT
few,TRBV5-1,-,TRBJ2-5,CASSLDVQETQYF,TGCGCCAGCAGCCTGGATGTCCAAGAGACCCAGTACTTC
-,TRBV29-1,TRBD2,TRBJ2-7,CSVDQSGSVEQYF,TGCAGCGTTGACCAGAGCGGGAGCGTCGAGCAGTACTTC
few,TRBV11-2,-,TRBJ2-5,CASSSGRTQETQYF,TGTGCCAGCAGCTCCGGTCGGACCCAAGAGACCCAGTACTTC
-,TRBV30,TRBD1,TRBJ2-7,CAWSSNLRRGTDF,TGTGCCTGGAGTTCGAATCTTCGGCGTGGGACAGACTTC
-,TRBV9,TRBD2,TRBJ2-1,CASSKTSGKYNEQFF,TGTGCCAGCAGCAAGACTAGCGGGAAATACAATGAGCAGTTCTTC
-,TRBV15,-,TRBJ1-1,CATSREGENTEAFF,TGTGCCACCAGCAGAGAGGGAGAGAACACTGAAGCTTTCTTT
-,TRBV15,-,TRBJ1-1,CATSRDNFNTEAFF,TGTGCCACCAGCAGAGATAACTTTAACACTGAAGCTTTCTTT
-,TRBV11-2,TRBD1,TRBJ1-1,CASSAHTGAAEAFF,TGTGCCAGCAGCGCACACACAGGGGCTGCTGAAGCTTTCTTT
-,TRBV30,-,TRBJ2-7,CASRTEGAYEQYF,TGTGCCTCCAGGACAGAAGGCGCCTACGAGCAGTACTTC
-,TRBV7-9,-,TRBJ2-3,CASSALQATQYF,TGTGCCAGCAGCGCCCTCCAGGCGACGCAGTATTTT
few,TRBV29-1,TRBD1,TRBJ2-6,CSVEKGPGGAGGANVLTF,TGCAGCGTTGAAAAGGGGCCAGGGGGCGCGGGAGGGGCCAACGTCCTGACTTTC
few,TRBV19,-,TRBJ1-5,CASRKAAGTTQPQHF,TGTGCCAGTAGGAAGGCGGCAGGTACGACCCAGCCCCAGCATTTT
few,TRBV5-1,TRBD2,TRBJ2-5,CASSLDSGRAEETQYF,TGCGCCAGCAGCTTGGATAGCGGGAGGGCCGAAGAGACCCAGTACTTC
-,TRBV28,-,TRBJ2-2,CASSFLTKIGGQNAGELFF,TGTGCCAGCAGTTTCCTCACAAAGATTGGTGGCCAAAACGCCGGGGAGCTGTTTTTT
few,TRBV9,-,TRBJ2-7,CASSEGPSSSYEQYF,TGTGCCAGCAGCGAGGGACCCTCCAGCTCCTACGAGCAGTACTTC
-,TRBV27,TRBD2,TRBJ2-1,CVAAGGTSYNEQFF,TGTGTGGCGGCGGGAGGTACCTCCTACAATGAGCAGTTCTTC
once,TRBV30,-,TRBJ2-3,CAWLRGGDTQYF,TGTGCCTGGCTCCGGGGTGGAGATACGCAGTATTTT
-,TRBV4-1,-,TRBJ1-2,CASSQDGSYGYTF,TGCGCCAGCAGCCAAGATGGGTCCTATGGCTACACCTTC
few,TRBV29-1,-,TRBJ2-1,CSEQDRTNEQFF,TGCAGCGAGCAAGACAGGACCAATGAGCAGTTCTTC
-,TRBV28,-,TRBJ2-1,CASSSLGYEQFF,TGTGCCAGCAGTTCTTTGGGATATGAGCAGTTCTTC
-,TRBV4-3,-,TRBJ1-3,CASSQERTSHSGNTIYF,TGCGCCAGCAGCCAAGAAAGGACCTCCCACTCTGGAAACACCATATATTTT
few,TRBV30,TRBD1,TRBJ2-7,CACDRGLYEQYF,TGTGCCTGCGACAGGGGGCTCTACGAGCAGTACTTC
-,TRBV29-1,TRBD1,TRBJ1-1,CSVASYRGSTEAFF,TGCAGCGTCGCTTCCTACAGGGGTTCGACTGAAGCTTTCTTT
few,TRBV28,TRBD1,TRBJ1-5,CASSLRATSRGPGNQPQHF,TGTGCCAGCAGTCTCCGTGCCACCTCCAGGGGGCCTGGCAATCAGCCCCAGCATTTT
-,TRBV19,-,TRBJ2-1,CASNGAGVSYNEQFF,TGTGCCAGTAATGGGGCAGGGGTCTCCTACAATGAGCAGTTCTTC
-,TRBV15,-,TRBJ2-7,CATSSGTGRSYEQYF,TGTGCCACCAGCTCGGGGACTGGCAGGAGCTACGAGCAGTACTTC
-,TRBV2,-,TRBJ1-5,CASSVRGSRNQPQHF,TGTGCCAGCAGTGTCCGGGGTAGCCGCAATCAGCCCCAGCATTTT
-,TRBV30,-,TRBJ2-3,CAWSVGRDRDTQYF,TGTGCCTGGAGTGTAGGGCGGGATCGAGATACGCAGTATTTT
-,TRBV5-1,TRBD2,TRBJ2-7,CASSRSGGAGYEQYF,TGCGCCAGCAGCCGGAGCGGGGGCGCGGGTTACGAGCAGTACTTC
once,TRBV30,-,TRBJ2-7,CASSFRSSYEQYF,TGTGCCTCCTCGTTCAGGAGCTCCTACGAGCAGTACTTC
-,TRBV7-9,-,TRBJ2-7,CASSSTGTIFYEQYF,TGTGCCAGCAGCTCCACAGGGACTATCTTTTACGAGCAGTACTTC
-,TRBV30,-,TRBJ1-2,CAWSRPTQQGSANYGYTF,TGTGCCTGGAGCCGCCCCACCCAACAGGGATCGGCTAACTATGGCTACACCTTC
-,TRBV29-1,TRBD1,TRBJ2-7,CSVAQGALYEQYF,TGCAGCGTTGCACAGGGGGCTTTGTACGAGCAGTACTTC
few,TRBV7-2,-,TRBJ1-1,CASSPALQGSRKEAFF,TGTGCCAGCAGCCCGGCGCTACAGGGCTCTAGGAAGGAAGCTTTCTTT
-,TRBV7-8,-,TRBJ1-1,CASSLRRDLNTEAFF,TGTGCCAGCAGCTTACGTAGGGATTTGAACACTGAAGCTTTCTTT
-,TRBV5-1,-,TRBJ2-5,CASSLEGGTQYF,TGCGCCAGCAGCTTGGAGGGGGGGACCCAGTACTTC
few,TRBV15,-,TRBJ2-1,CATIRIYNEQFF,TGTGCCACCATCAGAATCTACAATGAGCAGTTCTTC
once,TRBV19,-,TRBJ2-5,CASSVTGLGETQYF,TGTGCCAGTAGTGTCACAGGTTTAGGAGAGACCCAGTACTTC